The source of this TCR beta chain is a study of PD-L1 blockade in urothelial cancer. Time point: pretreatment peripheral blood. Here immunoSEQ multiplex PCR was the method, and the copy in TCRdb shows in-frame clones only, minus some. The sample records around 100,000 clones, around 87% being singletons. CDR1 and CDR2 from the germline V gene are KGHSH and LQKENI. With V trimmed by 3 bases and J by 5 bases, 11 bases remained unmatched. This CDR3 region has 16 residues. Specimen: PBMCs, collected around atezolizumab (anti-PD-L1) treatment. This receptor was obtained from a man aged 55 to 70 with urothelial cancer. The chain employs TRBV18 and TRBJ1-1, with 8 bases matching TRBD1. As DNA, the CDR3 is TGTGCCAGCTCACCTGGATTAACAGGGGGGGGGACTGAAGCTTTCTTT. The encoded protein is CASSPGLTGGGTEAFF.